This T cell receptor beta chain derives from a study of metastatic and nonmetastatic thyroid tumors. Turning to the study itself: From malignant and benign thyroid patients, repertoires in blood and in tumor or nodule tissue were compared.

Prior to thyroid surgery, none of the patients had received any treatment. A word on this clone: Its matching antigen is unknown. The CDR3 ends on some other residue instead of the conserved phenylalanine or tryptophan, so this is likely a read error. The DNA is left out, because the CDR3 cannot be placed on it with certainty; the CDR3 is given as TCRdb lists it.

The CDR3 is 17 residues long, counting both termini. Germline values: CDR1 MNHNS, CDR2 SASEGT. In the original processing: The distant-metastasis classifier for papillary thyroid cancer was built from CDR3 differences across clinicopathological groups. MiXCR was used by TCRdb to re-call the PCR reads. The V and J calls were not made by the authors but by TCRdb's processing. Of around 25,000 clones in the sample, 20% were seen once. Study results and caveats: In blood and tumor, TCR beta diversity was reportedly significantly higher in malignant thyroid tumors than in benign nodules.

V usage is TRBV6-1 and J usage is TRBJ2-3; TRBD2, the table's D call, lacks a check against the DNA. The specimen sequenced was adjacent normal tissue. This clonotype was obtained from a female donor with papillary thyroid cancer or a benign thyroid nodule (not recorded which). Some clones in this sample may be carry-over from other donors' samples. The chain's CDR3 is CASVYGLAAREGDTQSV.